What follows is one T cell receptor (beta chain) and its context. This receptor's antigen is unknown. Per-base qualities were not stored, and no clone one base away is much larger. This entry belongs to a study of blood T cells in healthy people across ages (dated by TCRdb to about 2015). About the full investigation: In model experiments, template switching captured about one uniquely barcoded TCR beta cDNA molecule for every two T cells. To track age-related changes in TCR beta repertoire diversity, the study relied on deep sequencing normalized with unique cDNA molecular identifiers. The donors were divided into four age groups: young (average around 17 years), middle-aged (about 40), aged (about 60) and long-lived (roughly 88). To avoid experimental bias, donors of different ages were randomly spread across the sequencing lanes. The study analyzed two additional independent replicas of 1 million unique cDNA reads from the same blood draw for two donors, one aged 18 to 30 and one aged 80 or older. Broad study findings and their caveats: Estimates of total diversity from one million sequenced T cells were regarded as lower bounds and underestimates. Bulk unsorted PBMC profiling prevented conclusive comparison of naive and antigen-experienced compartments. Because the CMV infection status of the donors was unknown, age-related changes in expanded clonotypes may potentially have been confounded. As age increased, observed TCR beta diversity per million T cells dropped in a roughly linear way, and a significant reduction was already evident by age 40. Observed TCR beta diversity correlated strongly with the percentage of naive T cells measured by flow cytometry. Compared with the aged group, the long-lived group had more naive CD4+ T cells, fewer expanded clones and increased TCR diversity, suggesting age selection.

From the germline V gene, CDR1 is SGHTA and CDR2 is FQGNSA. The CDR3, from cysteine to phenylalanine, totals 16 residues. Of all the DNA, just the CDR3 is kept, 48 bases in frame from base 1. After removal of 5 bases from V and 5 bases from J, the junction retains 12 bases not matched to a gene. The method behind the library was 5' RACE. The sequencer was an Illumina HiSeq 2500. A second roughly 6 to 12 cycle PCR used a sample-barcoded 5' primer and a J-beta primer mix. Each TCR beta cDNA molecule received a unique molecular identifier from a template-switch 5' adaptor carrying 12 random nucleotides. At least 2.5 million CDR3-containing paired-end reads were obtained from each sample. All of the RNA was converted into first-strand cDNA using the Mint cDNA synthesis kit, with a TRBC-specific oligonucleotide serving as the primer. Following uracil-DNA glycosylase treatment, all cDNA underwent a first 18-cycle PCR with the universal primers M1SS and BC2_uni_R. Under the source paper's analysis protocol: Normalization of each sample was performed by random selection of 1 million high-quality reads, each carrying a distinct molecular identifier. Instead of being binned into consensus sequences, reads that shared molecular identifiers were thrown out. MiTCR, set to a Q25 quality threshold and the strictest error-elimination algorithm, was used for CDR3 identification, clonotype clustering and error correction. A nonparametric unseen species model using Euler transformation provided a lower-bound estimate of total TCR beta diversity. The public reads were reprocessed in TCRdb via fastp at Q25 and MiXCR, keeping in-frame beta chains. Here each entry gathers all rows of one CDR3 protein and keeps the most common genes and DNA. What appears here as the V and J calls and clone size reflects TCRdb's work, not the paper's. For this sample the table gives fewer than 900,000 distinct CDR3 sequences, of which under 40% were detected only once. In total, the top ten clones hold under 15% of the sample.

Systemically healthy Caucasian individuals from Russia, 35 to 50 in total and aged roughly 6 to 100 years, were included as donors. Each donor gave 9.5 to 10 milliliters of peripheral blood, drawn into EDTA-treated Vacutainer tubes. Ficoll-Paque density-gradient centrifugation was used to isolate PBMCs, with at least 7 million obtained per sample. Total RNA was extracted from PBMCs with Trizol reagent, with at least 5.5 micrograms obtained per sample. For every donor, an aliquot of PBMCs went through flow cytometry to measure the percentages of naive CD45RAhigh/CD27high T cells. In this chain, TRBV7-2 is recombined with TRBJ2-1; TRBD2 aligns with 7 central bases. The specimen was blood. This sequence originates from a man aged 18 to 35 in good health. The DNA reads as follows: TGTGCCAGCAGCCCCCCTTGGGGGGGAGCCCACAATGAGCAGTTCTTC. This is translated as CASSPPWGGAHNEQFF.